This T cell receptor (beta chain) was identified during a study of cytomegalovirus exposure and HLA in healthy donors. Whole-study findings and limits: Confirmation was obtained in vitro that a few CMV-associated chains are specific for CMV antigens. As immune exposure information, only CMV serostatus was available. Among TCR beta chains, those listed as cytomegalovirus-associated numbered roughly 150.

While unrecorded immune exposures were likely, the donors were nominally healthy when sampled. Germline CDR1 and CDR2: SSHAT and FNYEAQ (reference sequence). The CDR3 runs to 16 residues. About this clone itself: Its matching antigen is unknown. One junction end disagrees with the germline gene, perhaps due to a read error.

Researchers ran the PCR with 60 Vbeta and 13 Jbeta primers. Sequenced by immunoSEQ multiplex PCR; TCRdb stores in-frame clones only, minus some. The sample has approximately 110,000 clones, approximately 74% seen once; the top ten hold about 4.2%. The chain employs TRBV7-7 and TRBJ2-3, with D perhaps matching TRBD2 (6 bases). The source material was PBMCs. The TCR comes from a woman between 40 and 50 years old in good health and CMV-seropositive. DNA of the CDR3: TGTGCTAGCAGCTTAGCACTCGGGGAGGGCACAGATACGCAGTATTTT. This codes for CASSLALGEGTDTQYF.